The text below deals with one T cell receptor beta chain. Its cognate antigen is unknown. The junction and the germline gene differ at one end; a read error may be behind it. The CDR3 sequence is 13 residues long. Germline V CDR1 and CDR2: SNHLY, FYNNEI. TCRdb keeps only in-frame clones here, not all; method: immunoSEQ multiplex PCR. In the table there are about 2.3 million clones, 80% to 95% of which are singletons. This entry belongs to a study of shared clonotypes between healthy human individuals. The study's findings and limits: Relative to their counterparts shared across all four donors, non-shared clonotypes exhibited diminished generation probabilities. Represented diversity, genetic and exposure-history alike, was limited by few donors.

Investigators divided CD4+ cells into CD45RA+ naive and CD45RA-negative memory subsets. The specimen was naive CD4+ T cells from PBMCs. The subset: CD45RA+ positively selected. The chain employs TRBV2 and TRBJ2-1, with 8 bases identical to TRBD2. The clonotype was recovered from a man younger than 35 in good health. Some clones in this sample may be carry-over from other donors' samples. The CDR3 DNA sequence: TGTGTCAGCAGCCGTAGCGGGGACAATGAGCAGTTCTTC. It codes for CVSSRSGDNEQFF.